This TCR beta chain was sequenced during a study of T cell responses to AZD1222 COVID-19 vaccine. The study, taken as a whole, reports: Repertoires were obtained solely post-peak T cell response. As reported, nearly half of all spike-specific TCRs target variant regions that are unmutated.

Analyses pooled second doses at about 4 or about 12 weeks. The CDR3 has 16 residues. CDR1 SGHVS and CDR2 FQNEAQ come from the germline V gene. V was cut by 1 base and J by 4 bases, with 16 bases left in between. With respect to this clone: Its target is unknown.

Sequencing used immunoSEQ multiplex PCR; TCRdb keeps in-frame clones, though not all of them. The profile shows 110,000 or so clones, 70% to 90% of them singletons. The source is an adult who received the AZD1222 COVID-19 vaccine. The V gene is TRBV7-8, the J gene TRBJ1-2, with D possibly matching TRBD1 (5 bases). The material was peripheral blood, obtained 28 days after the second AZD1222 dose. DNA of the CDR3: TGTGCCAGCAGCTTAGGGGGCCCCGGACGTAGCTATGGCTACACCTTC. Its translation: CASSLGGPGRSYGYTF.